This TCR beta chain was documented in a study of OX40 agonist ivuxolimab in advanced cancers. Study-level background: Intravenous ivuxolimab was administered to patients every 2 weeks at 0.01 to 10 mg/kg.

Study results and limitations: At 0.1 to 3.0 mg/kg and by week 6, clonal expansion occurred in CD4+ and CD8+ blood T cells.

This CDR3 has 14 residues. CDR1 is SGHVS and CDR2 is FQNEAQ in the germline V gene. The V end was cut by 5 bases, the J end by 2 bases, with 11 bases between. The table came from immunoSEQ multiplex PCR; TCRdb's copy has only in-frame clones and leaves some out. The data show 40,000 to 45,000 clones, around 80% seen once. A remark on this clone: Its antigen is not identified.

This sequence originates from an adult with an advanced solid tumor such as melanoma, head and neck, liver or kidney cancer. The rearrangement links TRBV7-8 to TRBJ2-3; perhaps TRBD2 as D (5 bases). Sequenced here: CD4+ or CD8+ T cells sorted from blood, sampled in a trial of the OX40 agonist ivuxolimab. The DNA for the CDR3 is TGTGCCAGCAGCCCCGGGGAGATCACAGATACGCAGTATTTT. Amino acids: CASSPGEITDTQYF.